Listed here are 20 T cell receptor beta chains from one sample, sequenced in a study of CD8 T cells in Susac syndrome (dated by TCRdb to the late 2010s). Library preparation employed the immunoSEQ multiplex PCR assay. RNA was extracted using the RNeasy kit, and about 0.5 to 1 ug of the RNA was reverse transcribed with random hexamers. TCRdb itself trimmed the public reads at Q25 with fastp, ran MiXCR and retained productive beta chains. Each entry merges the rows of one CDR3 protein and shows their most common DNA and genes. Recorded for this sample are roughly 200,000 distinct CDR3 sequences; over 90% of them occurred a single time. The ten most abundant clones make up 0.082% of the sample. The sample taken for sequencing was CD4+ T cells from PBMCs. All receptors come from a human donor with multiple sclerosis.

The chain recombines TRBV9 with TRBJ2-3; D gene uncertain. CDR1 is SGDLS and CDR2 is YYNGEE in the germline V gene. V was trimmed by 2 bases and J by 0 bases, leaving 4 bases between them. The CDR3 runs 13 residues. The CDR3 DNA reads TGTGCCAGCAGCGTTCCTAGCACAGATACGCAGTATTTT. Translated: CASSVPSTDTQYF.

V gene TRBV7-6 combines with J gene TRBJ1-4, with no clear D. CDR3 length: 14 residues. The germline V gene encodes CDR1 SGHVS and CDR2 FNYEAQ. Trimming took off 1 base at V and 4 bases at J, with 7 bases between the two ends. CDR3 loop: CASSLGVDNEKLFF. In DNA form, the CDR3 reads TGTGCCAGCAGCTTAGGGGTAGATAATGAAAAACTGTTTTTT.

The V and J genes are TRBV20-1 and TRBJ2-7; D is unresolved. Trimming left V 0 bases short and J 4 bases short, with 7 bases between. Germline V gene sequence: CDR1 DFQATT, CDR2 SNEGSKA (reference sequence). The CDR3 loop spans 12 amino acids. As DNA, the CDR3 is TGCAGTGCTAGAGAGCCCCCTTACGAGCAGTACTTC. It specifies CSAREPPYEQYF.

The CDR3 sequence is CAIGQGSETQYF. The CDR3 nucleotides read TGTGCCATAGGGCAGGGATCCGAGACCCAGTACTTC. The rearrangement joins TRBV5-4 to TRBJ2-5, with D maybe TRBD1 (5 bases). Germline lookup yields CDR1 SGHNT and CDR2 YYREEE (reference sequence). This CDR3 has 12 amino acids. V dropped 9 bases and J dropped 5 bases, with 14 bases sitting between them.

The chain recombines TRBV6-5 with TRBJ1-4; weak D call: TRBD1 (6 bases). The CDR3 loop spans 13 amino acids. CDR1 is MNHEY, CDR2 SVGAGI, per germline. Deletions cut 5 bases from V and 11 bases from J, with 15 bases between. DNA of the CDR3: TGTGCCAGCAGTAGGACGCTTCAGGGGAAACTGTTTTTT. This sequence encodes CASSRTLQGKLFF.

V usage is TRBV20-1 and J usage is TRBJ2-3; 11 bases match TRBD2. V trimming: 5 bases; J trimming: 6 bases; junction bases outside the gene matches: 4. CDR3 length equals 13 residues. Germline V gene data show CDR1 as DFQATT and CDR2 as SNEGSKA (reference sequence). CDR3 protein: CSARLAGLDTQYF. The CDR3 DNA reads as TGCAGTGCTCGACTAGCGGGGCTGGATACGCAGTATTTT.

V gene TRBV2 combines with J gene TRBJ1-2; D not certain. Germline CDR1 and CDR2: SNHLY and FYNNEI. The CDR3 is 11 amino acids. V dropped 5 bases and J dropped 4 bases, with 5 bases sitting between them. The DNA for the CDR3 is TGTGCCAGCAGTACCTCCTATGGCTACACCTTC. Protein product: CASSTSYGYTF.

This clonotype was seen only once. The chain uses TRBV19 and TRBJ2-7, with D perhaps given as TRBD1 or TRBD2 (7 bases each). Looked up from germline, CDR1 is LNHDA and CDR2 is SQIVND (reference sequence). With 7 bases removed from V and 0 bases from J, the gap between germline ends came to 16 bases. The CDR3 length is 15 residues. CDR3 DNA sequence: TGTGCCAGTACCAATGGGGGGGACAGCTCCTACGAGCAGTACTTC. This sequence encodes CASTNGGDSSYEQYF.

V gene TRBV29-1 combines with J gene TRBJ1-1, with D unresolved. Germline V gene sequence: CDR1 SQVTM, CDR2 ANQGSEA. V dropped 7 bases and J dropped 0 bases, with 12 bases sitting between them. This CDR3 region has 13 residues. The CDR3 nucleotides are TGCAGCGCCGACGGGGAGGTGAACACTGAAGCTTTCTTT. Translated: CSADGEVNTEAFF. Full variable domain (outside the CDR3, taken from reference TRBV29-1 and TRBJ1-1): SAVISQKPSRDICQRGTSLTIQCQVDSQVTMMFWYRQQPGQSLTLIATANQGSEATYESGFVIDKFPISRPNLTFSTLTVSNMSPEDSSIYLCSADGEVNTEAFFGQGTRLTVV.

The chain carries TRBV3-1 and TRBJ2-1; D remains ambiguous. Germline V lookup: CDR1 LGHDT, CDR2 YNNKEL (reference sequence). V dropped 3 bases and J dropped 6 bases, with 9 bases sitting between them. This CDR3 spans 13 amino acids. The DNA for the CDR3 is TGTGCCAGCAGCCATTGGCAGGTCAATGAGCAGTTCTTC. Its translation: CASSHWQVNEQFF.

The chain has TRBV30 and TRBJ2-7, with D possibly being TRBD1 (7 bases). Trimming cost V 4 bases and J 5 bases, with 15 bases left between them. The CDR3 sequence is 13 residues long. Germline V gene sequence: CDR1 GTSNPN, CDR2 SVGIG (reference sequence). CDR3: CAWTRDSLDEQYV. The CDR3 DNA is TGTGCCTGGACGCGGGACAGTCTTGACGAGCAGTACGTC.

This sequence joins TRBV29-1 and TRBJ1-3, with 7 nucleotides matching TRBD1. V lost 5 bases and J lost 7; bases outside the gene matches: 2. CDR3 size: 11 residues. The germline V gene encodes CDR1 SQVTM and CDR2 ANQGSEA. CDR3 DNA: TGCAGCGTTTCACAGGGGAACACCATATATTTT. Residues: CSVSQGNTIYF.

The chain is built from TRBV20-1 and TRBJ1-1; D unclear. V shed 2 bases and J shed 5 bases, with 15 bases lying between them. The CDR3 runs 14 residues. Germline V gene sequence: CDR1 DFQATT, CDR2 SNEGSKA (reference sequence). CDR3 DNA: TGCAGTGCTAGATCACAGACATCTCGGACTGAAGCTTTCTTT. Protein: CSARSQTSRTEAFF.

The V and J genes are TRBV18 and TRBJ1-1; D gene ambiguous. The CDR3 covers 12 residues. Germline V lookup: CDR1 KGHSH, CDR2 LQKENI. Trimming removed 4 bases at V and 1 base at J, with 4 bases between. As DNA, the CDR3 is TGTGCCAGCTCACGACAGAACACTGAAGCTTTCTTT. Its protein is CASSRQNTEAFF.

This chain links TRBV5-6 with TRBJ1-1, with D possibly being TRBD1 (5 bases). From germline, CDR1 is SGHDT and CDR2 YYEEEE. This CDR3 contains 13 residues. The V end lost 4 bases, the J end lost 6 bases, and 13 bases lay between the germline ends. The CDR3 DNA sequence: TGTGCCAGCAGCCCGGGGCCGTACCCTGAAGCTTTCTTT. This encodes CASSPGPYPEAFF.

The V call is TRBV28, the J call TRBJ2-3; tentative D call: TRBD1 (6 bases). Trimming removed 4 bases at V and 3 bases at J, with 14 bases between. Germline V gives CDR1 MDHEN, CDR2 SYDVKM. The CDR3 is 15 residues long. CDR3 in DNA: TGTGCCAGCAGTTCCCGCAGGGGATCGACAGATACGCAGTATTTT. Translating gives CASSSRRGSTDTQYF.

V is TRBV5-6 and J is TRBJ1-6; D call uncertain. CDR1 and CDR2 from the germline V gene are SGHDT and YYEEEE. The CDR3 spans 13 residues. V lost 2 bases and J lost 7, with 7 bases in between. In DNA form, the CDR3 reads TGTGCCAGCAGCTTATTGGGCAATTCACCCCTCCACTTT. Its translation is CASSLLGNSPLHF.

The chain is built from TRBV30 and TRBJ1-1; D gene unclear. Germline loops: CDR1 GTSNPN, CDR2 SVGIG (reference sequence). The ends were cut back, 1 base at V and 0 bases at J, with 6 bases in the middle. The CDR3 sequence is 13 residues long. The CDR3 protein is CAWSEGVNTEAFF. The CDR3 DNA follows: TGTGCCTGGAGTGAAGGAGTGAACACTGAAGCTTTCTTT.

The chain joins TRBV2 to TRBJ2-5; 10 bases fit TRBD2. The CDR3 is 16 residues long. Germline CDR1 reads SNHLY; CDR2 reads FYNNEI. The V and J ends lost 3 bases and 1 base, in that order; junction bases with no gene match: 5. In nucleotides, the CDR3 is TGTGCCAGCAGTGAGGGGACTAGCGCGGCCCAAGAGACCCAGTACTTC. It codes for CASSEGTSAAQETQYF.

V usage is TRBV20-1 and J usage is TRBJ2-3; D remains ambiguous. V shed 3 bases and J shed 2 bases, with 6 bases lying between them. Germline V lookup: CDR1 DFQATT, CDR2 SNEGSKA (reference sequence). This CDR3 is 12 amino acids long. The CDR3 DNA is TGCAGTGCTAGCGGGCTCACAGATACGCAGTATTTT. Encoded protein: CSASGLTDTQYF.